This TCR beta chain was observed in a study of regulatory T cells in long-lasting Graves disease. In this sample, this clonotype turned up many times. The CDR3 sequence is 17 residues long. Trimming stripped 1 base from V and 2 bases from J, with 14 bases between. Germline V gene lookup returns CDR1 SGHAT and CDR2 FQNNGV. Time point specified: newly diagnosed GD, antithyroid drugs for less than 3 months. Construction of the TCR library relied on RNA isolated from PBMCs. Building the TCR beta libraries relied on iRepertoire HTBI primers, and CDR3 regions underwent Arm-PCR. TCRdb independently ran MiXCR on the multiplex PCR reads; one entry per CDR3 protein. The data hold 530,000 or so distinct CDR3 sequences, with around an eighth observed a single time. Separately, the same data were catalogued under a study of T cells in Graves' hyperthyroidism and ophthalmopathy.

V and J are TRBV11-2 and TRBJ2-2, with D unresolved. This material consisted of peripheral blood mononuclear cells (PBMCs), taken at new diagnosis, from a patient treated with antithyroid drugs. The sequence came from a man aged 30 to 39 with Graves disease. This chain's CDR3 is CASSLARTIPNTGELFF. The CDR3 coding sequence is TGTGCCAGCAGCTTAGCGAGGACCATCCCTAACACCGGGGAGCTGTTTTTT.